The 15 T cell receptor beta chains below all came from one sample that was sequenced in a study of cytomegalovirus exposure and HLA in healthy donors. The PCR employed 60 Vbeta primers together with 13 Jbeta primers. Here immunoSEQ multiplex PCR was the method, and the copy in TCRdb shows in-frame clones only, minus some. The repertoire holds about 92,000 clones, with 80% as singletons. The sample comprised PBMCs. Source of these receptors: a man between 18 and 35 years old in good health and CMV-seronegative.

The chain couples TRBV6-1 to TRBJ1-5, with D hard to call. The CDR3 sequence is 11 residues long. V was cut by 10 bases and J by 5 bases, with 9 bases left in between. Germline assignment: CDR1 MNHNS and CDR2 SASEGT. CDR3 in DNA: TGTGCCACCAACAATGATCAGCCCCAGCATTTT. Encoded protein: CATNNDQPQHF.

The CDR3 here is CASSYSGEVAFF. The CDR3 nucleotides are TGTGCCAGCAGTTACTCAGGGGAGGTGGCTTTCTTT. The chain links TRBV6-5 to TRBJ1-1, with D perhaps TRBD1 (5 bases). V lost 0 bases and J 11 bases, leaving 10 bases between the germline ends. This CDR3 is built from 12 residues. Germline values: CDR1 MNHEY, CDR2 SVGAGI.

The rearrangement uses TRBV13 and TRBJ1-2, with a possible D match to TRBD1 (5 bases). V was trimmed by 0 bases and J by 5 bases, leaving 7 bases between them. The CDR3 extends over 13 amino acids. Germline CDR1 PRHDT, CDR2 FYEKMQ (reference sequence). The CDR3 spells CASSLGRVYGYTF. CDR3 in DNA: TGTGCCAGCAGCTTAGGCAGGGTTTATGGCTACACCTTC.

V usage is TRBV28 and J usage is TRBJ2-3; 7 positions match TRBD1. CDR3 length: 15 amino acids. Germline assignment: CDR1 MDHEN and CDR2 SYDVKM. The ends lost 1 base at V and 3 bases at J; junction bases unmatched: 4. The CDR3 here is CASSLFQGVTDTQYF. The CDR3 DNA reads as TGTGCCAGCAGTTTATTTCAGGGGGTAACAGATACGCAGTATTTT.

The rearrangement joins TRBV11-3 to TRBJ2-2; 11 bases fit TRBD2. There are 15 residues in the CDR3. The germline V gene encodes CDR1 SGHNT and CDR2 YENEEA. V lost 3 bases and J lost 6; bases outside the gene matches: 3. CDR3 residues: CASSFSGGAPGELFF. The CDR3 DNA sequence: TGTGCCAGCAGCTTTAGCGGGGGGGCCCCCGGGGAGCTGTTTTTT.

This sequence joins TRBV2 and TRBJ2-3; D is undetermined. The CDR3 is 15 residues long. Looked up from germline, CDR1 is SNHLY and CDR2 is FYNNEI. The germline V and J ends were trimmed by 4 bases and 1 base, with 12 bases remaining between them. The CDR3 region is CASSALVAGTDTQYF. The CDR3 nucleotides read TGTGCCAGCAGTGCACTGGTTGCTGGCACAGATACGCAGTATTTT. Together with reference TRBV2 and TRBJ2-3, the CDR3 gives the full variable domain: EPEVTQTPSHQVTQMGQEVILRCVPISNHLYFYWYRQILGQKVEFLVSFYNNEISEKSEIFDDQFSVERPDGSNFTLKIRSTKLEDSAMYFCASSALVAGTDTQYFGPGTRLTVL.

The rearrangement links TRBV11-2 to TRBJ1-1; D is possibly TRBD1 (6 bases). The V gene lost 5 bases and the J gene lost 0 bases, with 19 bases spanning the gap. Germline CDR1 is SGHAT and CDR2 is FQNNGV. The CDR3 length is 17 residues. CDR3 nucleotide sequence: TGTGCCAGCAGCACCGAGGACAGCTATTACATGAACACTGAAGCTTTCTTT. Translation gives CASSTEDSYYMNTEAFF.

This chain uses TRBV25-1 with TRBJ1-6, with a possible D match to TRBD1 (5 bases). This CDR3 is 14 amino acids long. CDR1 MGHDK and CDR2 SYGVNS come from the germline V gene. V lost 8 bases to trimming and J lost 10 bases, with 18 bases between them. As DNA, the CDR3 is TGTGCCAGCTCCGGGGACTTTTCGGGGTCACCCCTCCACTTT. As protein: CASSGDFSGSPLHF.

The chain carries TRBV7-3 and TRBJ2-1; no clear D. The germline V gene has CDR1 SGHTA and CDR2 FQGTGA. The CDR3 is made up of 15 amino acids. Trimming removed 1 base from V and 0 bases from J, with 7 bases in between. The CDR3 spells CASSLSPSSYNEQFF. As DNA, the CDR3 is TGTGCCAGCAGCTTAAGCCCCAGCTCCTACAATGAGCAGTTCTTC. Complete variable domain (other parts from reference TRBV7-3 and TRBJ2-1): GAGVSQTPSNKVTEKGKYVELRCDPISGHTALYWYRQSLGQGPEFLIYFQGTGAADDSGLPNDRFFAVRPEGSVSTLKIQRTERGDSAVYLCASSLSPSSYNEQFFGPGTRLTVL.

The chain has TRBV7-3 and TRBJ1-6, with a weak D call TRBD1 (5 bases). Germline assignment: CDR1 SGHTA and CDR2 FQGTGA. V lost 2 bases, J lost 7 bases, and 12 bases lay in between. This CDR3 comprises 15 residues. This CDR3 reads CASSLQSGFNSPLHF. CDR3 nucleotides: TGTGCCAGCAGCTTACAGTCAGGGTTCAATTCACCCCTCCACTTT.

This clone showed up just a few times. The rearrangement links TRBV7-9 to TRBJ2-1; 12 bases are shared with TRBD2. J gave up 9 bases and V 5 bases, and 11 bases lay outside the gene matches. The CDR3 spans 16 residues. Germline V gene sequence: CDR1 SEHNR, CDR2 FQNEAQ (reference sequence). The CDR3 sequence: CASSVGLAGPRGEQFF. The CDR3 DNA sequence: TGTGCCAGCAGCGTGGGACTAGCGGGCCCTCGCGGTGAGCAGTTCTTC.

V is TRBV6-5 and J is TRBJ2-1; perhaps TRBD2 as D (5 bases). Germline values: CDR1 MNHEY, CDR2 SVGAGI. V gave up 2 bases and J gave up 6 bases, with 8 bases separating them. The CDR3 totals 13 residues. CDR3 DNA sequence: TGTGCCAGCAGTTACGGGGAGTCCAATGAGCAGTTCTTC. Translating gives CASSYGESNEQFF.

This clone was picked up a small number of times. Here the CDR3 reads CASSDGTVAKNIQYF. CDR3 coding DNA: TGTGCCAGCAGTGACGGGACAGTAGCCAAAAACATTCAGTACTTC. The chain carries TRBV2 and TRBJ2-4; 7 positions match TRBD1. Germline CDR1 and CDR2: SNHLY and FYNNEI. The CDR3 is made up of 15 amino acids. The V segment lost 3 bases and the J segment 0 bases; nucleotides outside the gene matches: 2.

The genes are TRBV15 and TRBJ1-1, with D possibly matching TRBD1 (5 bases). The CDR3 has 15 amino acids. Germline CDR1 reads LNHNV; CDR2 reads YYDKDF (reference sequence). V lost 1 base, J lost 1 base, and 10 bases lay in between. DNA of the CDR3: TGTGCCACCAGCAGAGGGAACAGGAAGAACACTGAAGCTTTCTTT. This encodes CATSRGNRKNTEAFF. Filled out from reference TRBV15 and TRBJ1-1, the complete variable domain reads DAMVIQNPRYQVTQFGKPVTLSCSQTLNHNVMYWYQQKSSQAPKLLFHYYDKDFNNEADTPDNFQSRRPNTSFCFLDIRSPGLGDTAMYLCATSRGNRKNTEAFFGQGTRLTVV.

The chain joins TRBV5-6 to TRBJ1-2; D call uncertain. Trimming took off 4 bases at V and 8 bases at J, with 9 bases between the two ends. Germline V gene data show CDR1 as SGHDT and CDR2 as YYEEEE. This CDR3 comprises 11 residues. This chain's CDR3 is CASSPGWGYTF. CDR3 in DNA: TGTGCCAGCAGCCCGGGGTGGGGCTACACCTTC.